Listed below are T cell receptor beta chains from one sample, sequenced in a study of T cells in Graves' hyperthyroidism and ophthalmopathy. In TCRdb, the multiplex PCR reads were re-called with MiXCR into one record per CDR3 protein. The profile shows fewer than 400,000 distinct CDR3 sequences, about 15% of them singletons. What was sequenced was blood. The receptor source for this set is a woman aged 18 to 35 with Graves' hyperthyroidism that later progressed to Graves' ophthalmopathy. The CDR3 runs from the conserved cysteine through the conserved F or W.

J gene,V gene,CDR3 length,CDR3 protein
TRBJ2-1,TRBV6-1,14,CASSGAGAGREQFF
TRBJ2-1,TRBV27,14,CASGLEGVINEQFF
TRBJ1-1,TRBV20-1,15,CSAKFVGTGDTEAFF
TRBJ2-1,TRBV9,15,CASSATGQGHNEQFF
TRBJ2-5,TRBV29-1,13,CSVVGDTQETQYF
TRBJ2-1,TRBV4-1,16,CASSQTGTTADNEQFF
TRBJ2-2,TRBV19,15,CASSRVALNTGELFF
TRBJ2-3,TRBV14,14,CASSQSGSADTQYF
TRBJ2-7,TRBV25-1,12,CASSEYRDEQYF
TRBJ2-3,TRBV18,15,CASSPTGGRTDTQYF
TRBJ2-7,TRBV28,14,CASSLSDYGYEQYF
TRBJ2-7,TRBV7-2,13,CASSSEEGYEQYF
TRBJ2-2,TRBV20-1,14,CSAIRAHNTGELFF
TRBJ2-5,TRBV4-1,12,CANSQDTGTQYF
TRBJ2-5,TRBV10-3,16,CAISRTSGGIQETQYF
TRBJ1-2,TRBV3-1,13,CACSRGQGGSYTF
TRBJ2-1,TRBV7-9,14,CASSAGTSLREQFF
TRBJ2-3,TRBV5-6,17,CASSLDLGLASTDTQYF
TRBJ1-2,TRBV7-3,12,CASSLGGEGYTF
TRBJ2-1,TRBV7-8,17,CASSLFPDASSYNEQLF
TRBJ2-7,TRBV5-5,13,CASSLRGSNEQYF
TRBJ2-7,TRBV6-1,14,CASSQGDRGYEQYF
TRBJ2-2,TRBV4-3,14,CASAQGANTGELFF
TRBJ2-7,TRBV6-1,15,CASSYTAGATYEQYF
TRBJ1-3,TRBV3-1,18,CASSQNPGFGSSGNTIYF
TRBJ2-2,TRBV2,15,CASSRLAGVTGELFF
TRBJ2-4,TRBV5-1,14,CASSLGRERDIQYF
TRBJ2-5,TRBV28,18,CASSSPPHLDLGEETQYF
TRBJ2-7,TRBV7-6,15,CASSLGSGSIYEQYF
TRBJ2-1,TRBV20-1,16,CSASFKGLAAYNEQFF
TRBJ2-2,TRBV5-8,17,CASSLGQGIENTGELFF
TRBJ2-5,TRBV19,17,CASSKWEAGEYQETQYF